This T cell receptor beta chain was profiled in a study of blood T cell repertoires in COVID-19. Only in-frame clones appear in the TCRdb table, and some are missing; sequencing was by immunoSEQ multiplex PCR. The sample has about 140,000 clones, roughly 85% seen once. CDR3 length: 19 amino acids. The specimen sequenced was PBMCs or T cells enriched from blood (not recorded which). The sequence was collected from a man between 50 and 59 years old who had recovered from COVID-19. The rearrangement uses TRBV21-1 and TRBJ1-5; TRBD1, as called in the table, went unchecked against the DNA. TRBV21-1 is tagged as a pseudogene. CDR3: CASSKLEREGGQENQPQHF. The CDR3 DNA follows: TGTGCCAGCAGCAAATTGGAAAGGGAGGGGGGACAGGAGAATCAGCCCCAGCATTTT.